This paragraph covers one T cell receptor beta chain sequence. The authors prepared the TCRbeta library with unique molecular identifiers. A single record per CDR3 protein comes from TCRdb applying MiXCR to the PCR reads. Of about 690,000 distinct CDR3 sequences listed, 15% to 20% are singletons. These data originate in a study of T-cell reconstitution after alpha-beta-depleted transplantation in children. Sequencing was performed on PBMCs from the stem cell graft donor, taken from the stem cell graft. The sequence was collected from a human donor who donated a stem cell graft to a child with acute myeloid leukemia.

The CDR3 loop reads CASSQHRGLNIQYF. CDR3 in DNA: TGTGCCAGCAGCCAACACAGGGGTCTCAACATTCAGTACTTC. The chain uses TRBV14 and TRBJ2-4, with 7 bases fitting TRBD1. Germline V gene sequence: CDR1 SGHDN, CDR2 FVKESK. The CDR3 loop spans 14 amino acids. V lost 2 bases, J lost 7 bases, and 5 bases stayed unmatched.